This entry concerns a single T cell receptor beta chain. The V gene end was trimmed by 4 bases and the J gene end by 6 bases; junction bases not matched to a gene: 3. The CDR3 consists of 13 residues. The germline CDR1 and CDR2 sequences are SGHRS and YFSETQ. These data originate in a study of blood T cell repertoires in COVID-19. Assay: immunoSEQ multiplex PCR; the TCRdb copy retains only in-frame clones and omits some. This table has hundreds of thousands of clones, roughly 89% appearing once. Cohorts were determined from participant-reported clinical history. Recovery meant two consecutive negative NP/OP PCR tests, professional clearance, or resolved symptoms.

The TCR sequence derives from a woman aged 50 to 60 who had recovered from COVID-19. Sequencing was carried out using PBMCs or T cells enriched from blood (not recorded which). The chain has TRBV5-1 and TRBJ2-2; TRBD1 matches at 7 bases. CDR3 bases: TGCGCCAGCAGCAGACAGGGACCCGGGGAGCTGTTTTTT. This encodes CASSRQGPGELFF. The full variable domain, its missing parts supplied by reference TRBV5-1 and TRBJ2-2, is KAGVTQTPRYLIKTRGQQVTLSCSPISGHRSVSWYQQTPGQGLQFLFEYFSETQRNKGNFPGRFSGRQFSNSRSEMNVSTLELGDSALYLCASSRQGPGELFFGEGSRLTVL.